This T cell receptor beta chain was sequenced for a study of human T cells and chemical hapten exposure. The study's findings and limits: While controls formed fewer of them, expanded TCRs formed significantly more large CDR3 similarity clusters. No change in TCRs above 1 in 1000 frequency was produced by DPC sensitization.

Germline CDR1 is SGHAT and CDR2 is FQNNGV. Trimming cost V 6 bases and J 0 bases; bases outside gene matches: 8. CDR3 length: 15 amino acids. The library attached unique molecular identifiers to individual cDNA molecules. Original processing methods: TCRs per sample had a median of around 96,000 and ranged from about 20,000 to 700,000. TCRdb called the RACE reads again in MiXCR, with one record for every CDR3 protein. TCRdb, not the authors, supplied the V and J calls. The sample carries some 200,000 distinct CDR3 sequences, approximately 20% recorded once. This clonotype appeared a few times. Antigen specificity is unknown. Stated time point: patch test 1, 2 weeks after DPC sensitization. Treatment defined: therapeutic diphenylcyclopropenone sensitization with weekly scalp DPC.

V is TRBV11-2 and J is TRBJ2-7; TRBD2 matches at 7 bases. This receptor was identified in a woman in her 50s with alopecia areata. Some clones in this sample may be carry-over from other donors' samples. The source material was whole blood, sampled in connection with sensitization to the hapten diphenylcyclopropenone (DPC). As DNA, the CDR3 is TGTGCCAGCAGGACGTGGGGCGGGAGCTCCTACGAGCAGTACTTC. Amino acid sequence: CASRTWGGSSYEQYF.